The 29 T cell receptor beta chains given below trace back to one sample, sequenced in a study of T cell responses to AZD1222 COVID-19 vaccine. Clones were sequenced by immunoSEQ multiplex PCR, and TCRdb holds only the in-frame ones, with some missing. Here the sample spans about 76,000 clones, about 83% being singletons. Sample: peripheral blood, taken 28 days after the second dose of the MenACWY control vaccine. These receptors all stem from an adult who received the MenACWY meningococcal vaccine as a control.

V and J are TRBV4-3 and TRBJ1-2; 7 bases are a match to TRBD1. The CDR3 spans 15 residues. Per the germline V gene, CDR1 is LGHNA and CDR2 is YSLEER. The J segment lost 8 bases and the V segment lost 0 bases, leaving 9 bases of the junction unmatched. The CDR3 here is CASSQETGLESGYTF. In nucleotides, the CDR3 is TGCGCCAGCAGCCAAGAGACAGGGTTGGAGTCCGGCTACACCTTC.

The rearrangement uses TRBV28 and TRBJ1-2, with D unclear. The ends were cut back, 2 bases at V and 8 bases at J, with 15 bases in the middle. This CDR3 has 14 amino acids. Germline CDR1 reads MDHEN; CDR2 reads SYDVKM. DNA for the CDR3: TGTGCCAGCAGTTTAGGAACGGCGAGGCACGGCTACACCTTC. It encodes CASSLGTARHGYTF.

This clone is judged medium-sized. The chain recombines TRBV4-1 with TRBJ1-5, with 8 positions matching TRBD1. The CDR3 consists of 15 residues. CDR1 is MGHRA, CDR2 YSYEKL, per germline. V gave up 0 bases and J gave up 5 bases; unmatched junction bases: 3. CDR3 DNA: TGCGCCAGCAGCCAAGAGGTGACAGGGGATCAGCCCCAGCATTTT. Protein: CASSQEVTGDQPQHF.

This chain links TRBV29-1 with TRBJ1-5; TRBD1 might be the D (5 bases). Germline V gene data show CDR1 as SQVTM and CDR2 as ANQGSEA. The CDR3 is made up of 12 amino acids. Trimming left V 4 bases short and J 5 bases short, with 9 bases between. CDR3 bases: TGCAGCGTTGGGGGGGGTGATCAGCCCCAGCATTTT. As protein: CSVGGGDQPQHF.

The chain links TRBV28 to TRBJ1-4, with 7 nucleotides matching TRBD1. Looked up from germline, CDR1 is MDHEN and CDR2 is SYDVKM. The junction had 4 bases not matched to a gene; V was cut back by 4 bases and J by 11 bases. The CDR3 is 12 residues long. The CDR3 bases are TGTGCCAGCAGTTCAGGACAGGAGAAACTGTTTTTT. This translates into CASSSGQEKLFF.

V is TRBV13 and J is TRBJ2-5, with D unresolved. This CDR3 comprises 14 residues. The germline V gene has CDR1 PRHDT and CDR2 FYEKMQ (reference sequence). Between the trimmed V and J ends, which lost 5 bases and 4 bases, there was a span of 14 bases. DNA for the CDR3: TGTGCCAGCAGCAACGGGCCTAGGGTAGAGACCCAGTACTTC. The encoded protein is CASSNGPRVETQYF.

The gene calls are TRBV6-5 and TRBJ2-7; 11 bases line up with TRBD1. This CDR3 spans 15 amino acids. The V segment lost 6 bases and the J segment 3 bases; nucleotides outside the gene matches: 7. CDR1 MNHEY and CDR2 SVGAGI come from the germline V gene. CDR3 loop: CASRGAGTGGYEQYF. The DNA of the CDR3 is TGTGCCAGCAGGGGGGCCGGGACAGGGGGCTACGAGCAGTACTTC.

V usage is TRBV5-4 and J usage is TRBJ2-5; maybe TRBD2 (6 bases). This CDR3 comprises 16 residues. Germline CDR1 reads SGHNT; CDR2 reads YYREEE (reference sequence). The V end lost 0 bases, the J end lost 4 bases, and 16 bases lay between the germline ends. The CDR3 here is CASSLATGRGRETQYF. The CDR3 DNA follows: TGTGCCAGCAGCTTGGCCACCGGGAGAGGGAGAGAGACCCAGTACTTC.

V usage is TRBV11-3 and J usage is TRBJ2-1, with D possibly TRBD1 on 6 matching bases. This CDR3 has 15 amino acids. In germline, CDR1 is SGHNT, CDR2 YENEEA. Between the trimmed V and J ends, which lost 1 base and 7 bases, there was a span of 14 bases. CDR3 in amino acids: CASSLGGTLRNEQFF. The CDR3 nucleotides read TGTGCCAGCAGCTTAGGTGGGACATTACGGAATGAGCAGTTCTTC.

This clone was observed at least ten times. This chain joins TRBV27 and TRBJ1-1; possible D gene TRBD1, 6 bases. Germline assignment: CDR1 MNHEY and CDR2 SMNVEV (reference sequence). Trimming removed 2 bases at V and 0 bases at J, with 13 bases between. The CDR3 runs 16 residues. The CDR3 sequence: CASSLRYRAVNTEAFF. CDR3 DNA sequence: TGTGCCAGCAGTTTACGGTACAGGGCGGTGAACACTGAAGCTTTCTTT.

This clone was recorded a few times. This chain links TRBV7-8 with TRBJ2-7; 7 nucleotides line up with TRBD1. Germline loops: CDR1 SGHVS, CDR2 FQNEAQ. V was clipped by 1 base and J by 2 bases; unmatched bases: 2. The CDR3 is 14 amino acids. The CDR3 nucleotides are TGTGCCAGCAGCTTAGAGGGGGCTCCCTACGAGCAGTACTTC. Amino acid sequence: CASSLEGAPYEQYF.

The chain recombines TRBV19 with TRBJ1-1, with D tentatively TRBD1 (5 bases). Trimming cost V 6 bases and J 1 base, with 15 bases left between them. Germline-derived CDR1 and CDR2 are LNHDA and SQIVND (reference sequence). The CDR3 spans 15 residues. The CDR3 here is CASRVTGRSNTEAFF. DNA for the CDR3: TGTGCCAGTAGGGTTACAGGTCGGTCGAACACTGAAGCTTTCTTT.

The genes are TRBV3-1 (or the pseudogene TRBV3-2) and TRBJ1-2, with D perhaps TRBD1 (5 bases). The germline V gene has CDR1 LGHDT and CDR2 YNNKEL (reference sequence). Trimming stripped 4 bases from V and 8 bases from J, with 14 bases between. The CDR3 runs 13 residues. The CDR3 region has the DNA TGTGCCAGCAGCCTAAGGTCCGGGGCGGGCTACACCTTC. Its translation: CASSLRSGAGYTF.

The chain is built from TRBV4-2 and TRBJ1-1, with D hard to call. From germline, CDR1 is LGHNA and CDR2 YNFKEQ. CDR3 length: 13 amino acids. V lost 4 bases to trimming and J lost 6 bases, with 12 bases between them. The CDR3 is CASSRGPISEAFF. The CDR3 DNA is TGTGCCAGCAGCCGCGGACCGATTTCTGAAGCTTTCTTT.

The chain has TRBV5-1 and TRBJ1-2; TRBD1 might be the D (5 bases). The CDR3 runs 13 residues. CDR1 and CDR2 from the germline V gene are SGHRS and YFSETQ. V lost 5 bases to trimming and J lost 8 bases, with 16 bases between them. CDR3 amino acids: CASRAEGTEGYTF. The CDR3 nucleotides read TGCGCCAGCAGGGCCGAAGGGACCGAGGGCTACACCTTC.

The chain employs TRBV9 and TRBJ2-5; 7 bases line up with TRBD2. Germline values: CDR1 SGDLS, CDR2 YYNGEE. The trim removed 0 bases at V and 3 bases at J, leaving 2 bases unmatched. The CDR3 has 14 residues. CDR3 in DNA: TGTGCCAGCAGCGTAGCGGGAGGTAAAGAGACCCAGTACTTC. It translates to CASSVAGGKETQYF.

This chain links TRBV5-8 with TRBJ1-5; the D is unclear. This CDR3 is 16 amino acids long. Germline V CDR1 and CDR2: SGHTS, YDEGEE. Trimming stripped 1 base from V and 2 bases from J, with 13 bases between. The CDR3 sequence: CASSLFGRGGNQPQHF. In DNA, the CDR3 is TGTGCCAGCAGCTTGTTTGGGCGTGGGGGCAATCAGCCCCAGCATTTT.

The chain couples TRBV7-2 to TRBJ2-1; maybe TRBD1 (6 bases). The length of the CDR3 is 17 residues. The ends were cut back, 3 bases at V and 0 bases at J, with 15 bases in the middle. Germline V lookup: CDR1 SGHTA, CDR2 FQGNSA. The CDR3 DNA reads as TGTGCCAGCAGCTTGCGATCAGGACAGAGCTCCTACAATGAGCAGTTCTTC. Amino acids: CASSLRSGQSSYNEQFF. Looking up the rest from reference TRBV7-2 and TRBJ2-1 gives the full variable domain: GAGVSQSPSNKVTEKGKDVELRCDPISGHTALYWYRQSLGQGLEFLIYFQGNSAPDKSGLPSDRFSAERTGGSVSTLTIQRTQQEDSAVYLCASSLRSGQSSYNEQFFGPGTRLTVL.

This sequence joins TRBV5-8 and TRBJ1-1; D is possibly TRBD1 (5 bases). V lost 5 bases and J 0 bases, leaving 17 bases between the germline ends. Germline-derived CDR1 and CDR2 are SGHTS and YDEGEE. The CDR3 loop spans 16 amino acids. The CDR3 DNA reads as TGTGCCAGCAGTCAGGGCCGGACGGAGTTGAACACTGAAGCTTTCTTT. Translation gives CASSQGRTELNTEAFF.

The chain employs TRBV20-1 and TRBJ2-1, with TRBD1 matching over 9 bases. CDR1 and CDR2 (germline): DFQATT, SNEGSKA (reference sequence). This CDR3 has 16 residues. V lost 3 bases to trimming and J lost 6 bases; unmatched junction nucleotides: 12. CDR3 nucleotides: TGCAGTGCTAGTCCTAGACGGGACAGGGTCTCCAATGAGCAGTTCTTC. Translation: CSASPRRDRVSNEQFF.

The count of this clone is one. The chain links TRBV12-3 or TRBV12-4 to TRBJ2-2; D perhaps matches TRBD2 (6 bases). Trimming cost V 5 bases and J 8 bases, with 12 bases left between them. This CDR3 is built from 13 residues. CDR3 protein: CASSPLRGGELFF. Written as DNA, the CDR3 is TGTGCCAGCAGTCCTCTGCGGGGTGGGGAGCTGTTTTTT.

J is TRBJ2-2 and V is TRBV12-2; the table names TRBD2, a call not compared with the DNA. TRBV12-2 counts as a pseudogene. The CDR3 covers 12 residues. The chain's CDR3 is CASRSRTGELFF. CDR3 nucleotides: TGTGCAAGTCGCTCCCGCACCGGGGAGCTGTTTTTT.

This clone was recorded a few times. This chain uses TRBV3-1 (or the pseudogene TRBV3-2) with TRBJ2-5; D is perhaps TRBD1 or TRBD2 (5 bases each). V was cut by 4 bases and J by 2 bases, with 14 bases left in between. Germline V gene sequence: CDR1 LGHDT, CDR2 YNNKEL (reference sequence). The CDR3 totals 15 residues. The CDR3 sequence: CASSLSGRRQETQYF. The CDR3 DNA sequence: TGTGCCAGCAGCCTTTCGGGACGACGGCAAGAGACCCAGTACTTC.

The chain carries TRBV5-4 and TRBJ2-7; a weak D match, TRBD2 (6 bases). Germline values: CDR1 SGHNT, CDR2 YYREEE (reference sequence). The CDR3 totals 13 residues. V lost 4 bases to trimming and J lost 5 bases, with 13 bases between them. The CDR3 loop is CASSPRGTHEQYF. In nucleotides, the CDR3 is TGTGCCAGCAGCCCTCGGGGGACCCACGAGCAGTACTTC.

This rearrangement joins TRBV2 to TRBJ1-2; TRBD1 aligns across 10 bases. Trimming removed 1 base from V and 2 bases from J; junction bases left unmatched: 4. In germline, CDR1 is SNHLY, CDR2 FYNNEI. This CDR3 has 16 amino acids. In nucleotides, the CDR3 is TGTGCCAGCAGTGAAGGGGGGACAGGGGACAACTATGGCTACACCTTC. Residues: CASSEGGTGDNYGYTF.

The rearrangement joins TRBV7-6 to TRBJ2-5, with D possibly TRBD2 on 5 matching bases. V was trimmed by 5 bases and J by 1 base, leaving 8 bases between them. Germline V gives CDR1 SGHVS, CDR2 FNYEAQ. CDR3 length: 13 amino acids. In nucleotides, the CDR3 is TGTGCCAGCAGCCCGGGATCCCAAGAGACCCAGTACTTC. Protein product: CASSPGSQETQYF.

V usage is TRBV4-3 and J usage is TRBJ2-3; 8 bases fit TRBD1. This CDR3 region has 14 residues. Trimming at V came to 4 bases and at J to 4 bases, leaving 4 bases not matched to a gene. The V gene's germline CDR1 is LGHNA and CDR2 YSLEER. As DNA, the CDR3 is TGCGCCAGCAGCCGATCAGGGGGCGCAGATACGCAGTATTTT. Its translation is CASSRSGGADTQYF.

The chain carries TRBV6-5 and TRBJ1-2; the match to TRBD1 covers 7 bases. Unmatched junction bases numbered 4, after V lost 7 bases and J lost 2 bases. The CDR3 loop spans 13 amino acids. CDR1 and CDR2 (germline): MNHEY, SVGAGI. The CDR3 reads CASTKTGNYGYTF. The CDR3, as DNA: TGTGCCAGCACTAAGACAGGGAACTATGGCTACACCTTC.

This clone was detected only once. The chain carries TRBV20-1 and TRBJ1-2; 10 bases map to TRBD1. V dropped 3 bases and J dropped 7; count of bases not matched to a gene: 11. The CDR3 runs to 15 residues. The germline V gene has CDR1 DFQATT and CDR2 SNEGSKA (reference sequence). The CDR3 here is CSASGTGAGKSGYTF. The CDR3 DNA follows: TGCAGTGCTAGTGGGACAGGGGCTGGAAAGTCTGGCTACACCTTC.